The 8 T cell receptor beta chains below all came from one sample that was sequenced in a study of blood T cell repertoires in COVID-19. Some clones are missing from TCRdb's copy, which holds only in-frame ones; the method was immunoSEQ multiplex PCR. The table lists about 260,000 clones, more than 85% of them singletons. The sequenced sample was peripheral blood. Every receptor here comes from a woman in her fifties or sixties with COVID-19, enrolled during active disease.

V is TRBV19 and J is TRBJ1-5; tentative D call: TRBD1 (6 bases). CDR3 size: 17 residues. V was shortened by 1 base and J by 0 bases, with 13 bases between the two germline ends. Germline CDR1 LNHDA, CDR2 SQIVND (reference sequence). The CDR3 here is CASSIVGAGDSNQPQHF. The CDR3 nucleotides are TGTGCCAGTAGTATAGTGGGGGCAGGGGATAGCAATCAGCCCCAGCATTTT.

This clone was counted once. The chain combines TRBV9 with TRBJ1-2; a weak D match, TRBD1 (5 bases). Trimming removed 0 bases at V and 6 bases at J, with 12 bases between. Germline CDR1 SGDLS, CDR2 YYNGEE. CDR3 size: 14 residues. The CDR3 loop is CASSVGSGLDGYTF. The CDR3 DNA is TGTGCCAGCAGCGTAGGATCAGGGTTAGATGGCTACACCTTC.

The CDR3 spells CASRPLTGTGVHQPQHF. The CDR3 region has the DNA TGTGCCAGCAGACCTTTAACCGGGACAGGGGTGCATCAGCCCCAGCATTTT. V and J are TRBV27 and TRBJ1-5, with 10 bases that match TRBD1. The germline CDR1 and CDR2 sequences are MNHEY and SMNVEV (reference sequence). CDR3 length equals 17 residues. J was trimmed by 5 bases and V by 6 bases; bases with no gene match: 13.

This chain uses TRBV27 with TRBJ2-2, with 8 bases matching TRBD1. The V segment lost 3 bases and the J segment 6 bases; nucleotides outside the gene matches: 9. The CDR3 has 16 amino acids. Germline values: CDR1 MNHEY, CDR2 SMNVEV (reference sequence). CDR3 loop: CASSFQYGQGPGELFF. CDR3 DNA: TGTGCCAGCAGTTTCCAGTATGGACAGGGCCCCGGGGAGCTGTTTTTT.

The rearrangement uses TRBV6-5 and TRBJ2-7; 9 nucleotides agree with TRBD2. The CDR3 spans 15 residues. CDR1 is MNHEY and CDR2 is SVGAGI in the germline V gene. V was pared by 2 bases and J by 4 bases, with 6 bases of the junction left unmatched. CDR3 amino acids: CASSYGLAGLYEQYF. CDR3 sequence (DNA): TGTGCCAGCAGTTACGGGCTAGCGGGACTTTACGAGCAGTACTTC.

J is TRBJ2-7 and V is TRBV9; 9 bases match TRBD2. The J segment lost 3 bases and the V segment lost 0 bases, leaving 4 bases of the junction unmatched. Germline-derived CDR1 and CDR2 are SGDLS and YYNGEE. The CDR3 consists of 15 residues. DNA of the CDR3: TGTGCCAGCAGCGTAGATGCTAGCGGGGACTACGAGCAGTACTTC. It translates to CASSVDASGDYEQYF.

The chain couples TRBV7-3 to TRBJ2-2; D is unresolved. V shed 9 bases and J shed 8 bases, with 16 bases lying between them. The length of the CDR3 is 13 residues. Germline CDR1 is SGHTA and CDR2 is FQGTGA. DNA for the CDR3: TGTGCCAGTGCGGCTACTAAACCGGGGGAGCTGTTTTTT. Translation gives CASAATKPGELFF. Full variable domain (outside the CDR3, taken from reference TRBV7-3 and TRBJ2-2): GAGVSQTPSNKVTEKGKYVELRCDPISGHTALYWYRQSLGQGPEFLIYFQGTGAADDSGLPNDRFFAVRPEGSVSTLKIQRTERGDSAVYLCASAATKPGELFFGEGSRLTVL.

The chain combines TRBV5-3 with TRBJ1-3; 8 nucleotides align to TRBD1. TRBV5-3 has ORF status, its function being uncertain. Trimming took 4 bases from V and 4 from J; bases not matched to a gene: 7. The CDR3 consists of 15 residues. This CDR3 is CARSPQGASGNTIYF. For the CDR3, the DNA is TGTGCCAGAAGCCCGCAGGGGGCAAGCGGAAACACCATATATTTT.